This TCR beta chain appears in the sequencing data of a study of shared clonotypes between healthy human individuals. Measured with immunoSEQ multiplex PCR; TCRdb has only the in-frame clones, and not every one. Here the sample spans about 380,000 clones, approximately 97% being singletons. The CDR3 length is 12 residues. V lost 2 bases, J lost 8 bases, and 12 bases lay in between. Germline CDR1 is GTSNPN and CDR2 is SVGIG (reference sequence). This sequence was found in a man in his thirties or forties in good health. Sequenced input: memory CD8+ T cells sorted from blood. This sample's subset: CD45RO+ cells pooled with CCR7-negative TemRA cells. The chain couples TRBV30 to TRBJ1-2; possible D gene TRBD1, 5 bases. The CDR3 nucleotides read TGTGCCTGGAGTAGACTCAGGGACGGCTACACCTTC. Residues: CAWSRLRDGYTF.